The 29 T cell receptor beta chains given below trace back to one sample, sequenced in a study of blood T cell repertoires in COVID-19. Generated by immunoSEQ multiplex PCR, the TCRdb table keeps only in-frame clones and is missing some. The table records around 94,000 clones, roughly 92% of them present only once. The sample was peripheral blood. The receptor set was obtained from a woman in her forties or fifties with COVID-19, enrolled during active disease.

V is TRBV30 and J is TRBJ1-3; D unclear. V dropped 8 bases and J dropped 2 bases, with 13 bases sitting between them. CDR1 is GTSNPN, CDR2 SVGIG, per germline (reference sequence). This CDR3 spans 13 amino acids. This CDR3 reads CATSTFPGNTIYF. In DNA, the CDR3 is TGTGCCACCTCGACATTTCCTGGAAACACCATATATTTT.

Here the CDR3 reads CASSHPQGWAFF. In DNA form, the CDR3 reads TGTGCCAGTAGCCACCCACAGGGTTGGGCTTTCTTT. The chain uses TRBV19 and TRBJ1-1; D is possibly TRBD1 (6 bases). The V gene's germline CDR1 is LNHDA and CDR2 SQIVND (reference sequence). This CDR3 comprises 12 residues. V was trimmed by 6 bases and J by 11 bases, leaving 16 bases between them.

This sequence joins TRBV13 and TRBJ1-1, with D possibly being TRBD1 (5 bases). The CDR3 consists of 15 residues. From germline, CDR1 is PRHDT and CDR2 FYEKMQ (reference sequence). V was trimmed by 1 base and J by 1 base, leaving 10 bases between them. CDR3: CASSLVFGGNTEAFF. The CDR3 DNA is TGTGCCAGCAGCTTAGTTTTCGGGGGGAACACTGAAGCTTTCTTT. The full variable domain, completed using reference TRBV13 and TRBJ1-1, is AAGVIQSPRHLIKEKRETATLKCYPIPRHDTVYWYQQGPGQDPQFLISFYEKMQSDKGSIPDRFSAQQFSDYHSELNMSSLELGDSALYFCASSLVFGGNTEAFFGQGTRLTVV.

The J gene is TRBJ1-2, the V gene TRBV25-1; D may be TRBD1 (6 bases). There are 13 residues in the CDR3. Germline V gene sequence: CDR1 MGHDK, CDR2 SYGVNS. Trimming cost V 7 bases and J 6 bases, with 15 bases left between them. The CDR3 loop reads CASTADSEDGYTF. In DNA, the CDR3 is TGTGCCAGCACTGCGGACAGCGAAGATGGCTACACCTTC.

The chain has TRBV10-3 and TRBJ1-5; 8 bases are a match to TRBD1. From germline, CDR1 is ENHRY and CDR2 SYGVKD. The CDR3 totals 14 residues. V trimming: 6 bases; J trimming: 1 base; junction bases outside the gene matches: 2. The CDR3 spells CAIRGDRSNQPQHF. The CDR3 DNA is TGTGCCATCAGGGGGGACAGGAGCAATCAGCCCCAGCATTTT.

This chain uses TRBV5-6 with TRBJ2-7; unclear D gene. Germline assignment: CDR1 SGHDT and CDR2 YYEEEE. This CDR3 contains 15 residues. Trimming stripped 3 bases from V and 3 bases from J, with 16 bases between. In DNA form, the CDR3 reads TGTGCCAGCAGCTCTCAGGCCGGCAGTTACTACGAGCAGTACGTC. Amino acid sequence: CASSSQAGSYYEQYV.

V and J are TRBV7-2 and TRBJ2-5; TRBD2 agrees at 13 bases. The V gene end was trimmed by 1 base and the J gene end by 7 bases; junction bases not matched to a gene: 3. The germline V gene has CDR1 SGHTA and CDR2 FQGNSA. The CDR3 runs 15 residues. The CDR3 nucleotides are TGTGCCAGCAGCTTAGGGACTAGCGGGGGCGGGACCCAGTACTTC. Translation: CASSLGTSGGGTQYF.

V gene TRBV28 combines with J gene TRBJ2-5; 7 bases are a match to TRBD1. The CDR3 loop spans 16 amino acids. CDR1 is MDHEN and CDR2 is SYDVKM in the germline V gene. J lost 3 bases, V lost 2 bases, and 9 bases had no gene match. The CDR3 here is CASSLGPRDSKETQYF. In DNA, the CDR3 is TGTGCCAGCAGTTTAGGTCCTAGGGACAGCAAAGAGACCCAGTACTTC.

The rearrangement uses TRBV3-1 (or the pseudogene TRBV3-2) and TRBJ2-3; 10 bases align to TRBD2. CDR3 length: 15 residues. After removal of 1 base from V and 9 bases from J, the junction contained 7 bases not matched to a gene. CDR1 is LGHDT and CDR2 is YNNKEL in the germline V gene (reference sequence). CDR3 nucleotides: TGTGCCAGCAGCCAAGGACTAGCGGGCGGAGGAACGCAGTATTTT. Its protein product is CASSQGLAGGGTQYF.

The sample holds one count of this clone. The V call is TRBV5-1, the J call TRBJ2-1; 15 bases line up with TRBD2. After removal of 5 bases from V and 5 bases from J, the junction contained 11 bases not matched to a gene. This CDR3 contains 18 residues. Germline CDR1 is SGHRS and CDR2 is YFSETQ. The CDR3 region is CASRGLAGGPTTHNEQFF. CDR3 DNA sequence: TGCGCCAGCAGAGGACTAGCGGGGGGGCCCACTACCCACAATGAGCAGTTCTTC. The variable domain in full, completed from reference TRBV5-1 and TRBJ2-1, reads KAGVTQTPRYLIKTRGQQVTLSCSPISGHRSVSWYQQTPGQGLQFLFEYFSETQRNKGNFPGRFSGRQFSNSRSEMNVSTLELGDSALYLCASRGLAGGPTTHNEQFFGPGTRLTVL.

V usage is TRBV7-2 and J usage is TRBJ1-5; 7 nucleotides match TRBD1. The junction had 10 bases not matched to a gene; V was cut back by 5 bases and J by 3 bases. Germline V gene data show CDR1 as SGHTA and CDR2 as FQGNSA. CDR3 length: 16 amino acids. CDR3 sequence reads: CASSRNRGQVNQPQHF. Here the CDR3 DNA reads TGTGCCAGCAGCCGGAATAGGGGGCAGGTCAATCAGCCCCAGCATTTT. Complete variable domain (other parts from reference TRBV7-2 and TRBJ1-5): GAGVSQSPSNKVTEKGKDVELRCDPISGHTALYWYRQSLGQGLEFLIYFQGNSAPDKSGLPSDRFSAERTGGSVSTLTIQRTQQEDSAVYLCASSRNRGQVNQPQHFGDGTRLSIL.

V is TRBV4-3 and J is TRBJ1-5; D is perhaps TRBD1 (5 bases). CDR3 length: 19 residues. V lost 2 bases to trimming and J lost 0 bases, with 20 bases between them. Germline CDR1 LGHNA, CDR2 YSLEER. The CDR3 sequence: CASSQPTVPRVYSNQPQHF. The CDR3 nucleotides read TGCGCCAGCAGCCAACCGACAGTCCCCCGCGTGTATAGCAATCAGCCCCAGCATTTT.

This clone appeared a single time. The genes are TRBV5-1 and TRBJ1-2, with 10 bases lining up with TRBD1. The junction had 12 bases not matched to a gene; V was cut back by 4 bases and J by 3 bases. The length of the CDR3 is 17 residues. Germline lookup yields CDR1 SGHRS and CDR2 YFSETQ. CDR3 DNA sequence: TGCGCCAGCAGCCCGGGGACAGGGGCACAATCCCACTATGGCTACACCTTC. This encodes CASSPGTGAQSHYGYTF.

The rearrangement uses TRBV30 and TRBJ1-5; TRBD1 matches 9 bases. In germline, CDR1 is GTSNPN, CDR2 SVGIG (reference sequence). The V and J ends lost 2 bases and 4 bases, in that order; junction bases with no gene match: 9. The CDR3 contains 16 residues. In DNA, the CDR3 is TGTGCCTGGAGTCGAACCGGGACAGGGACGAATCAGCCCCAGCATTTT. This gives the protein CAWSRTGTGTNQPQHF. Full variable domain (remainder filled in from reference TRBV30 and TRBJ1-5): SQTIHQWPATLVQPVGSPLSLECTVEGTSNPNLYWYRQAAGRGLQLLFYSVGIGQISSEVPQNLSASRPQDRQFILSSKKLLLSDSGFYLCAWSRTGTGTNQPQHFGDGTRLSIL.

This chain joins TRBV27 and TRBJ2-1; 10 positions agree with TRBD2. Germline V CDR1 and CDR2: MNHEY, SMNVEV (reference sequence). The CDR3 spans 17 residues. With V trimmed by 3 bases and J by 5 bases, 10 bases remained unmatched. The CDR3 nucleotides are TGTGCCAGCAGTTTGGGAGTAGCGGGGGGCCCTCACAATGAGCAGTTCTTC. This sequence encodes CASSLGVAGGPHNEQFF.

The genes are TRBV18 and TRBJ1-1; D is unclear. Trimming stripped 0 bases from V and 3 bases from J, with 5 bases between. The germline gives CDR1 KGHSH, CDR2 LQKENI. This CDR3 comprises 13 residues. The CDR3 is CASSPPVDTEAFF. Written as DNA, the CDR3 is TGTGCCAGCTCACCACCCGTCGACACTGAAGCTTTCTTT. The whole variable domain, remainder taken from reference TRBV18 and TRBJ1-1, is NAGVMQNPRHLVRRRGQEARLRCSPMKGHSHVYWYRQLPEEGLKFMVYLQKENIIDESGMPKERFSAEFPKEGPSILRIQQVVRGDSAAYFCASSPPVDTEAFFGQGTRLTVV.

The chain joins TRBV7-3 to TRBJ2-3; 11 nucleotides align to TRBD2. The V and J ends lost 5 bases and 0 bases, in that order; junction bases with no gene match: 4. This CDR3 spans 16 amino acids. Per the germline V gene, CDR1 is SGHTA and CDR2 is FQGTGA. The CDR3 coding sequence is TGTGCCAGCAGCCCCACTAGCGGGGGTAGCACAGATACGCAGTATTTT. Its translation: CASSPTSGGSTDTQYF.

The gene calls are TRBV4-1 and TRBJ1-6; 7 positions agree with TRBD1. This CDR3 is built from 17 residues. J was trimmed by 6 bases and V by 3 bases; bases with no gene match: 11. The germline gives CDR1 MGHRA, CDR2 YSYEKL. In nucleotides, the CDR3 is TGCGCCAGCAGCCACGGCCCCAGGTCAGGGGGTAATTCACCCCTCCACTTT. Encoded protein: CASSHGPRSGGNSPLHF.

The rearrangement joins TRBV5-1 to TRBJ2-1; 10 bases agree with TRBD2. The trim removed 6 bases at V and 8 bases at J, leaving 14 bases unmatched. CDR3 length equals 16 residues. Germline CDR1 is SGHRS and CDR2 is YFSETQ. As DNA, the CDR3 is TGCGCCAGCACTAAGGAGGTCAGCGGGGGGGCGTATGAGCAGTTCTTC. Amino acids: CASTKEVSGGAYEQFF.

The J gene is TRBJ1-1, the V gene TRBV13; a possible D gene is TRBD1 (6 bases). CDR3 length: 14 residues. V gave up 4 bases and J gave up 1 base, with 10 bases separating them. CDR1 PRHDT and CDR2 FYEKMQ come from the germline V gene (reference sequence). The CDR3 nucleotides are TGTGCCAGCAGCTCTGCAGGGGAGAACACTGAAGCTTTCTTT. Translated, it gives CASSSAGENTEAFF. The full variable domain, completed using reference TRBV13 and TRBJ1-1, is AAGVIQSPRHLIKEKRETATLKCYPIPRHDTVYWYQQGPGQDPQFLISFYEKMQSDKGSIPDRFSAQQFSDYHSELNMSSLELGDSALYFCASSSAGENTEAFFGQGTRLTVV.

The chain joins TRBV6-2 or TRBV6-3 to TRBJ1-5; D gene uncertain. The CDR3 sequence is 13 residues long. Germline CDR1 is MNHEY and CDR2 is SVGEGT. Trimming removed 6 bases at V and 9 bases at J, with 15 bases between. CDR3 sequence: CASSPNHGGPQHF. The CDR3 nucleotides read TGTGCCAGCAGCCCCAACCATGGCGGGCCCCAGCATTTT.

The chain combines TRBV27 with TRBJ2-7, with 9 bases identical to TRBD1. Looked up from germline, CDR1 is MNHEY and CDR2 is SMNVEV (reference sequence). This CDR3 has 15 amino acids. The V segment lost 5 bases and the J segment 6 bases; nucleotides outside the gene matches: 11. The CDR3 spells CASSPGDRDRGEQYF. As DNA, the CDR3 is TGTGCCAGCAGTCCGGGGGACAGGGATAGGGGCGAGCAGTACTTC.

The chain links TRBV12-3 or TRBV12-4 to TRBJ1-1; TRBD1 might be the D (5 bases). The CDR3 extends over 11 amino acids. Between the trimmed V and J ends, which lost 5 bases and 10 bases, there was a span of 11 bases. CDR3 nucleotide sequence: TGTGCCAGCAGTCAGGGTCTTGGAGCTTTCTTT. Its protein is CASSQGLGAFF.

J is TRBJ1-2 and V is TRBV15; TRBD1 agrees at 7 bases. Germline V CDR1 and CDR2: LNHNV, YYDKDF (reference sequence). The CDR3 has 14 residues. Germline trimming cut 2 bases from V and 8 bases from J; bases unmatched to any gene: 8. CDR3 protein: CATSRNRGNFGYTF. The CDR3 coding sequence is TGTGCCACCAGCAGAAACAGGGGAAACTTCGGCTACACCTTC.

The chain joins TRBV19 to TRBJ1-5; 7 bases agree with TRBD1. The junction had 1 base not matched to a gene; V was cut back by 4 bases and J by 4 bases. Germline V lookup: CDR1 LNHDA, CDR2 SQIVND (reference sequence). This CDR3 spans 13 amino acids. The CDR3 spells CASSNRGNQPQHF. In DNA form, the CDR3 reads TGTGCCAGTAGTAACAGGGGAAATCAGCCCCAGCATTTT.

The V gene is TRBV27, the J gene TRBJ2-1, with D possibly TRBD1 on 5 matching bases. V was shortened by 8 bases and J by 7 bases, with 18 bases between the two germline ends. There are 14 residues in the CDR3. Germline CDR1 is MNHEY and CDR2 is SMNVEV (reference sequence). The CDR3 loop reads CASGTGALRNEQFF. The CDR3 DNA reads TGTGCCAGCGGCACAGGCGCCTTAAGGAATGAGCAGTTCTTC.

Only one count was recorded for this clone. The chain has TRBV10-2 and TRBJ2-1; 9 nucleotides align to TRBD2. The J segment lost 7 bases and the V segment lost 0 bases, leaving 7 bases of the junction unmatched. CDR3 length: 16 residues. CDR1 and CDR2 from the germline V gene are WSHSY and SAAADI. The CDR3, as DNA: TGCGCCAGCAGTGAGTCGCGGGTAGCGGGGGATAATGAGCAGTTCTTC. Its protein product is CASSESRVAGDNEQFF.

V gene TRBV3-1 (or the pseudogene TRBV3-2) combines with J gene TRBJ2-3, with 10 positions matching TRBD2. V lost 1 base and J lost 5; bases outside the gene matches: 3. CDR1 and CDR2 from the germline V gene are LGHDT and YNNKEL (reference sequence). The CDR3 totals 15 residues. CDR3 sequence: CASSQVLAGKDTQYF. The CDR3 nucleotides read TGTGCCAGCAGCCAAGTACTAGCGGGGAAAGATACGCAGTATTTT.

This clone was observed a single time. The V and J genes are TRBV3-1 (or the pseudogene TRBV3-2) and TRBJ1-6; no clear D. V was cut by 0 bases and J by 7 bases, with 13 bases left in between. Germline-derived CDR1 and CDR2 are LGHDT and YNNKEL (reference sequence). CDR3 length equals 16 residues. The CDR3 DNA reads TGTGCCAGCAGCCAAGAAGGCAGGCTTTACAATTCACCCCTCCACTTT. It translates to CASSQEGRLYNSPLHF.